Below are 2 T cell receptor beta chains sequenced from a single sample in a study of T cell clonotyping in hematopoietic cell transplantation listed by TCRdb under 2021. Receptor amplification or capture employed the immunoSEQ multiplex PCR assay. TCRdb took over this immuneACCESS table, retaining in-frame rearrangements with V and J assigned. Such tables are incomplete; in checked studies, under half of the missing clones stem from an unresolved V gene, and the remainder is unexplained. The table for this sample lists 35,000 to 50,000 clones; 85% of them were counted only once. Approximately 3% of the sample comes from the top ten. In the paper's terms, the time point label means: recipient sample about 28 days before transplant, after cytoreduction. This specimen consisted of peripheral blood mononuclear cells, obtained before stem cell transplant. The source of these receptors is a man in his sixties with acute myeloid leukemia. Some clones in this sample may be carry-over from other donors' samples.

The chain employs TRBV30 and TRBJ1-2; D is possibly TRBD1 (6 bases). The CDR3 spans 10 residues. V was cut by 4 bases and J by 7 bases, with 7 bases left in between. Looked up from germline, CDR1 is GTSNPN and CDR2 is SVGIG (reference sequence). Here the CDR3 DNA reads TGTGCCTGGAAAGGGGGTGGCTACACCTTC. This translates into CAWKGGGYTF.

The chain combines TRBV7-7 with TRBJ2-1; D is uncertain. From germline, CDR1 is SSHAT and CDR2 FNYEAQ (reference sequence). V was trimmed by 5 bases and J by 0 bases, leaving 8 bases between them. The CDR3 covers 14 residues. The CDR3: CASSPSLSYNEQFF. CDR3 DNA sequence: TGTGCCAGCAGCCCCAGTCTCTCCTACAATGAGCAGTTCTTC.